A single sample gave rise to the 7 T cell receptor beta chains below, sequenced in a study of CD8 T cells in Susac syndrome. Random hexamers were used to reverse transcribe an amount of about 0.5 to 1 ug RNA. Each CDR3 protein gets one entry after TCRdb re-called the immunoSEQ multiplex PCR reads with MiXCR. The sample shows some 200,000 distinct CDR3 sequences, 80% to 95% of them seen only once. Sequenced input: CD8+ T cells from PBMCs. The receptors shown here come from a human donor with multiple sclerosis.

This chain connects TRBV6-1 to TRBJ2-1, with TRBD2 identical over 10 bases. CDR1 and CDR2 from the germline V gene are MNHNS and SASEGT. The CDR3 covers 15 residues. With 7 bases clipped from V and 9 bases from J, the junction kept 12 bases outside the gene matches. CDR3 residues: CASTPAGGPGAEQFF. The CDR3 region has the DNA TGTGCCAGCACCCCAGCGGGAGGGCCGGGGGCTGAGCAGTTCTTC.

The chain couples TRBV27 to TRBJ2-1, with 8 nucleotides matching TRBD2. Germline assignment: CDR1 MNHEY and CDR2 SMNVEV (reference sequence). This CDR3 has 13 residues. V shed 5 bases and J 9 bases; nucleotides not matched to a gene: 6. The CDR3 here is CASSAGTSGEQFF. The CDR3 DNA is TGTGCCAGCAGTGCCGGGACTAGTGGTGAGCAGTTCTTC.

This CDR3 reads CASSRTEDLEKLFF. CDR3 DNA sequence: TGTGCCAGTAGTCGGACAGAAGATTTGGAAAAACTGTTTTTT. The J gene is TRBJ1-4, the V gene TRBV19; TRBD1 is a possible D gene (6 bases). The CDR3 has 14 amino acids. The germline gives CDR1 LNHDA, CDR2 SQIVND (reference sequence). The ends were cut back, 5 bases at V and 8 bases at J, with 15 bases in the middle.

This clonotype appeared a few times. V is TRBV5-1 and J is TRBJ2-7; D is unresolved. In germline, CDR1 is SGHRS, CDR2 YFSETQ. Trimming removed 2 bases from V and 5 bases from J, with 8 bases in between. This CDR3 has 12 residues. This CDR3 is CASSFGGNEQYF. CDR3 sequence (DNA): TGCGCCAGCAGCTTCGGCGGAAACGAGCAGTACTTC.

This chain joins TRBV5-4 and TRBJ2-3; TRBD2 matches 14 bases. The CDR3 runs to 17 residues. Trimming removed 3 bases from V and 6 bases from J; junction bases left unmatched: 9. CDR1 is SGHNT and CDR2 is YYREEE in the germline V gene (reference sequence). The CDR3 region is CASSWGTSGSTLDTQYF. The CDR3 DNA reads as TGTGCCAGCAGCTGGGGGACTAGCGGGAGTACGTTGGATACGCAGTATTTT. The complete variable domain, with remaining parts taken from reference TRBV5-4 and TRBJ2-3, reads ETGVTQSPTHLIKTRGQQVTLRCSSQSGHNTVSWYQQALGQGPQFIFQYYREEENGRGNFPPRFSGLQFPNYSSELNVNALELDDSALYLCASSWGTSGSTLDTQYFGPGTRLTVL.

The chain joins TRBV15 to TRBJ2-4; no definite D call. CDR1 is LNHNV, CDR2 YYDKDF, per germline (reference sequence). The CDR3 is made up of 14 amino acids. The V and J ends lost 4 bases and 0 bases respectively, with 7 bases between them. Here the CDR3 DNA reads TGTGCCACCAGCACTAGTGTAGCCAAAAACATTCAGTACTTC. This sequence encodes CATSTSVAKNIQYF.

The chain employs TRBV15 and TRBJ1-5; TRBD1 is a possible D gene (5 bases). Germline V lookup: CDR1 LNHNV, CDR2 YYDKDF (reference sequence). V lost 0 bases and J lost 1, with 7 bases in between. The CDR3 consists of 15 residues. CDR3 bases: TGTGCCACCAGCAGAGATCAGGGAAGCAATCAGCCCCAGCATTTT. It yields the protein CATSRDQGSNQPQHF.